The rows below give T cell receptor beta chains drawn from one sample of a study of OX40 agonist ivuxolimab in advanced cancers. Generated by immunoSEQ multiplex PCR, the TCRdb table keeps only in-frame clones and is missing some. Here the sample spans 65,000 to 100,000 clones, around 90% being singletons. Here the sequenced sample was CD4+ or CD8+ T cells sorted from blood, taken in a trial of the OX40 agonist ivuxolimab. These receptors came from an adult with an advanced solid tumor such as melanoma, head and neck, liver or kidney cancer. CDR3s include the opening cysteine and the closing phenylalanine or tryptophan. The D gene is left open where the match is weak. Only some rows state a clone size, as once, few, many or a class for expanded clones.

J gene: TRBJ2-3; V gene: TRBV10-3; D gene: NA; clone size: NA; CDR3 DNA: TGTGCCATCAGTGAGGGGGGAGCTAGCACAGATACGCAGTATTTT; CDR3 protein: CAISEGGASTDTQYF
J gene: TRBJ2-3; V gene: TRBV11-1; D gene: TRBD2; clone size: NA; CDR3 DNA: TGTGCCAGCAGCCCCCGACTAGCTGGAGATACGCAGTATTTT; CDR3 protein: CASSPRLAGDTQYF
J gene: TRBJ2-5; V gene: TRBV5-5; D gene: NA; clone size: NA; CDR3 DNA: TGTGCCAGCAGCTTGGCAGCCAGGGAGACCCAGTACTTC; CDR3 protein: CASSLAARETQYF
J gene: TRBJ2-1; V gene: TRBV11-3; D gene: NA; clone size: NA; CDR3 DNA: TGTGCCAGCAGCTCACGTCGGGAAGGGAACCAGTTCTTC; CDR3 protein: CASSSRREGNQFF
J gene: TRBJ2-3; V gene: TRBV7-2; D gene: TRBD2; clone size: NA; CDR3 DNA: TGTGCCAGCAGCTTAACCCGGACTAGCGGGAGGGGTGCGGTTACGCAGTATTTT; CDR3 protein: CASSLTRTSGRGAVTQYF
J gene: TRBJ2-7; V gene: TRBV6-1; D gene: NA; clone size: NA; CDR3 DNA: TGTGCCAGCAGTGCCGTATGGACCGGGGCGAGGTACGAGCAGTACTTC; CDR3 protein: CASSAVWTGARYEQYF
J gene: TRBJ1-2; V gene: TRBV30; D gene: NA; clone size: NA; CDR3 DNA: TGTGCCTGGAGTTGGCAGGGAGGGGGCTACACCTTC; CDR3 protein: CAWSWQGGGYTF
J gene: TRBJ1-1; V gene: TRBV5-1; D gene: NA; clone size: once; CDR3 DNA: TGCGCCAGCAGCTTGGGGAGGCGGCCCTCAAACACTGAAGCTTTCTTT; CDR3 protein: CASSLGRRPSNTEAFF
J gene: TRBJ1-2; V gene: TRBV4-2; D gene: NA; clone size: NA; CDR3 DNA: TGTGCCAGCGGCCGAGAGTTTGGCTACACCTTC; CDR3 protein: CASGREFGYTF
J gene: TRBJ2-6; V gene: TRBV19; D gene: NA; clone size: NA; CDR3 DNA: TGTGCCAGTAGTATAGATACTACTCGAGGGGCCAACGTCCTGACTTTC; CDR3 protein: CASSIDTTRGANVLTF
J gene: TRBJ2-1; V gene: TRBV18; D gene: TRBD1; clone size: NA; CDR3 DNA: TGTGCCAGCTCACTTACAGGGGTCCATGAGCAGTTCTTC; CDR3 protein: CASSLTGVHEQFF
J gene: TRBJ2-2; V gene: TRBV9; D gene: NA; clone size: NA; CDR3 DNA: TGTGCCAGCAGCCCCAGGGGGGGAGTAGACACCGGGGAGCTGTTTTTT; CDR3 protein: CASSPRGGVDTGELFF
J gene: TRBJ2-3; V gene: TRBV7-2; D gene: TRBD2; clone size: NA; CDR3 DNA: TGTGCCAGCAGCACCCAGCTAGCGGGTGCGGATACGCAGTATTTT; CDR3 protein: CASSTQLAGADTQYF
J gene: TRBJ1-1; V gene: TRBV29-1; D gene: NA; clone size: NA; CDR3 DNA: TGCAGCGTTGTGAGGGTGAACACTGAAGCTTTCTTT; CDR3 protein: CSVVRVNTEAFF
J gene: TRBJ2-7; V gene: TRBV29-1; D gene: NA; clone size: once; CDR3 DNA: TGCAGCGGCTGGCTGGCGGATTCGGTCGAGCAGTACTTC; CDR3 protein: CSGWLADSVEQYF
J gene: TRBJ2-3; V gene: TRBV4-1; D gene: TRBD2; clone size: NA; CDR3 DNA: TGCGCCAGCAGCCCCGGACTAGCGTCATTAGGTGGCACAGATACGCAGTATTTT; CDR3 protein: CASSPGLASLGGTDTQYF
J gene: TRBJ2-5; V gene: TRBV7-9; D gene: NA; clone size: NA; CDR3 DNA: TGTGCCAGCAGCTTAGCGCTGGGAGAGACCCAGTACTTC; CDR3 protein: CASSLALGETQYF
J gene: TRBJ1-3; V gene: TRBV19; D gene: NA; clone size: NA; CDR3 DNA: TGTGCCAGTAGCCCGAAAGGGGGAAACACCATATATTTT; CDR3 protein: CASSPKGGNTIYF
J gene: TRBJ1-5; V gene: TRBV6-5; D gene: NA; clone size: NA; CDR3 DNA: TGTGCCAGCAGTCGGACGGGTAATCAGCCCCAGCATTTT; CDR3 protein: CASSRTGNQPQHF
J gene: TRBJ1-2; V gene: TRBV27; D gene: TRBD1; clone size: NA; CDR3 DNA: TGTGCCAGCAGGAACTTCGGACAGGGCGCAAGCTACACCTTC; CDR3 protein: CASRNFGQGASYTF
J gene: TRBJ1-4; V gene: TRBV13; D gene: NA; clone size: NA; CDR3 DNA: TGTGCCAGCAGCATCAGGGTGGAGGAAAAACTGTTTTTT; CDR3 protein: CASSIRVEEKLFF
J gene: TRBJ1-3; V gene: TRBV9; D gene: NA; clone size: NA; CDR3 DNA: TGTGCCAGCAGCGTAGCAGGGGCTGGAAACACCATATATTTT; CDR3 protein: CASSVAGAGNTIYF
J gene: TRBJ2-5; V gene: TRBV28; D gene: TRBD1; clone size: NA; CDR3 DNA: TGTGCCAGCAGTCGGGACAGGGATCGAGAGACCCAGTACTTC; CDR3 protein: CASSRDRDRETQYF
J gene: TRBJ1-5; V gene: TRBV23-1; D gene: TRBD1; clone size: NA; CDR3 DNA: TGCGCCAGCAGTCAGTGGACAGGGAACCTTAGCAATCAGCCCCAGCATTTT; CDR3 protein: CASSQWTGNLSNQPQHF
J gene: TRBJ1-2; V gene: TRBV7-3; D gene: NA; clone size: NA; CDR3 DNA: TGTGCCAGCAGCCCCTCAGGGGTCAGTAACTATGGCTACACCTTC; CDR3 protein: CASSPSGVSNYGYTF
J gene: TRBJ1-3; V gene: TRBV7-9; D gene: NA; clone size: NA; CDR3 DNA: TGTGCCAGCAGCGCCAGGGATTACGCCATATATTTT; CDR3 protein: CASSARDYAIYF
J gene: TRBJ2-7; V gene: TRBV7-3; D gene: NA; clone size: once; CDR3 DNA: TGTGCCAGCAGCTTAAGGGCCTCCTACGAGCAGTACTTC; CDR3 protein: CASSLRASYEQYF
J gene: TRBJ2-1; V gene: TRBV14; D gene: TRBD2; clone size: NA; CDR3 DNA: TGTGCCAGCAGCCAAGTAGCTCTAGCGGCCCACAATGAGCAGTTCTTC; CDR3 protein: CASSQVALAAHNEQFF
J gene: TRBJ2-7; V gene: TRBV28; D gene: NA; clone size: once; CDR3 DNA: TGTGCCAGCAATTCTCCCGGAGGGATAAGCTACGAGCAGTACTTC; CDR3 protein: CASNSPGGISYEQYF
J gene: TRBJ2-2; V gene: TRBV5-1; D gene: NA; clone size: few; CDR3 DNA: TGCGCCAGCAGCTTGGTAGCGGCGAACACCGGGGAGCTGTTTTTT; CDR3 protein: CASSLVAANTGELFF
J gene: TRBJ1-6; V gene: TRBV5-1; D gene: TRBD1; clone size: NA; CDR3 DNA: TGCGCCAGCAGCGTAACAGGGGCTTCCTATAATTCACCCCTCCACTTT; CDR3 protein: CASSVTGASYNSPLHF
J gene: TRBJ2-1; V gene: TRBV15; D gene: NA; clone size: few; CDR3 DNA: TGTGCCACCAGCAGAGAGAAGAGTCCATACAATGAGCAGTTCTTC; CDR3 protein: CATSREKSPYNEQFF
J gene: TRBJ2-7; V gene: TRBV5-6; D gene: NA; clone size: NA; CDR3 DNA: TGTGCCAGCAGCGGGGGCCCGGCAGCCACCTACGAGCAGTACTTC; CDR3 protein: CASSGGPAATYEQYF
J gene: TRBJ2-5; V gene: TRBV7-3; D gene: NA; clone size: NA; CDR3 DNA: TGTGCCAGCAGCTTAATCCACGAAGAGACCCAGTACTTC; CDR3 protein: CASSLIHEETQYF
J gene: TRBJ2-7; V gene: TRBV5-1; D gene: NA; clone size: once; CDR3 DNA: TGCGCCAGCAGCCCAGACCCTAGCTCCTACGAGCAGTACTTC; CDR3 protein: CASSPDPSSYEQYF
J gene: TRBJ1-1; V gene: TRBV5-4; D gene: NA; clone size: NA; CDR3 DNA: TGTGCCAGCAGCCTTCTGAACACTGAAGCTTTCTTT; CDR3 protein: CASSLLNTEAFF
J gene: TRBJ1-1; V gene: TRBV28; D gene: NA; clone size: once; CDR3 DNA: TGTGCCAGCAGTTTTAGCTGGGCGGAAGCTTTCTTT; CDR3 protein: CASSFSWAEAFF
J gene: TRBJ2-1; V gene: TRBV5-1; D gene: NA; clone size: NA; CDR3 DNA: TGCGCCAGCAGATCCCAGCCGGAGGGTAGGAATGAGCAGTTCTTC; CDR3 protein: CASRSQPEGRNEQFF
J gene: TRBJ2-3; V gene: TRBV12-5; D gene: NA; clone size: NA; CDR3 DNA: TGTGCTAGTGGTTTGGGAAAGACAGATACGCAGTATTTT; CDR3 protein: CASGLGKTDTQYF
J gene: TRBJ2-5; V gene: TRBV27; D gene: NA; clone size: NA; CDR3 DNA: TGTGCCAGCAGCCTCAATAGGGGTACCCAGTACTTC; CDR3 protein: CASSLNRGTQYF
J gene: TRBJ2-3; V gene: TRBV14; D gene: TRBD1; clone size: NA; CDR3 DNA: TGTGCCAGCAGCCTTGGGACAGTTAGCACAGATACGCAGTATTTT; CDR3 protein: CASSLGTVSTDTQYF
J gene: TRBJ2-3; V gene: TRBV7-3; D gene: NA; clone size: NA; CDR3 DNA: TGTGCCAGCAGCTCTAACAGGGCAGATACGCAGTATTTT; CDR3 protein: CASSSNRADTQYF
J gene: TRBJ1-1; V gene: TRBV15; D gene: NA; clone size: once; CDR3 DNA: TGTGCCACCTCGTATTACAGTATGAACACTGAAGCTTTCTTT; CDR3 protein: CATSYYSMNTEAFF
J gene: TRBJ2-1; V gene: TRBV6-5; D gene: TRBD1; clone size: NA; CDR3 DNA: TGTGCCAGCAGCAGACCGGGACAGGTAGTCAATGAGCAGTTCTTC; CDR3 protein: CASSRPGQVVNEQFF
J gene: TRBJ2-6; V gene: TRBV29-1; D gene: NA; clone size: NA; CDR3 DNA: TGCAGCGTTGATGGGGGGTCCGGGGCCAACGTCCTGACTTTC; CDR3 protein: CSVDGGSGANVLTF
J gene: TRBJ2-1; V gene: TRBV7-7; D gene: TRBD1; clone size: NA; CDR3 DNA: TGTGCTAGCAGCTTAGGACAGGGGTTCAATGAGCAGTTCTTC; CDR3 protein: CASSLGQGFNEQFF